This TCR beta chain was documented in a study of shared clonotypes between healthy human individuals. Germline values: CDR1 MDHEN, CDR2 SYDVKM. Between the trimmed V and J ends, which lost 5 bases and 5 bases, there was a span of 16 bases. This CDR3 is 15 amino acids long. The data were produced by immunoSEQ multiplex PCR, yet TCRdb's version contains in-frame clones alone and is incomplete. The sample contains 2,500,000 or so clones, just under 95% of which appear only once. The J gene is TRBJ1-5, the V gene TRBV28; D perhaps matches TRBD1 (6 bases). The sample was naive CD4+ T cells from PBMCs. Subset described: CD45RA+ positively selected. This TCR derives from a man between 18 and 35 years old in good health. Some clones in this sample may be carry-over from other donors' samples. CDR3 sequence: CASSNGGAEYQPQHF. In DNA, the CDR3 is TGTGCCAGCAGTAACGGGGGGGCGGAATATCAGCCCCAGCATTTT.